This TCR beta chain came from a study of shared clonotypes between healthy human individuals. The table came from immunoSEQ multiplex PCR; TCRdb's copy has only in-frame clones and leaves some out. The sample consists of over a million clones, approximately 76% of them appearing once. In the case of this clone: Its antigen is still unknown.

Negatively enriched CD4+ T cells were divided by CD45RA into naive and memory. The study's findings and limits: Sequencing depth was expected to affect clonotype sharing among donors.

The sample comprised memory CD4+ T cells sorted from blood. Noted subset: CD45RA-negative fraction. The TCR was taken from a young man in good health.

CDR3 in amino acids: CASSPQVSGNTIYF. Here the CDR3 DNA reads TGTGCCAGCAGCCCACAGGTCTCTGGAAACACCATATATTTT. The chain carries TRBV7-2 and TRBJ1-3, with D perhaps matching TRBD1 (5 bases). V was clipped by 5 bases and J by 0 bases, with 8 bases between them. From germline, CDR1 is SGHTA and CDR2 FQGNSA. The CDR3 consists of 14 residues.